The clone carrying this T cell receptor beta chain was detected a few times. Its cognate antigen is unknown. V shed 3 bases and J shed 4 bases, with 7 bases lying between them. Germline V gives CDR1 DFQATT, CDR2 SNEGSKA (reference sequence). This CDR3 comprises 11 residues. The entry originates in a study of vaccination effects on CD4 cells after COVID-19. Overall study context: Researchers obtained post-vaccine samples at a median of 72 days past the second dose.

TCRdb keeps only in-frame clones here, not all; method: immunoSEQ multiplex PCR. Here the sample spans approximately 13,000 clones, over 55% being singletons. Findings and caveats of the study: By a late point after vaccination, infection- and vaccine-induced clones had shrunk markedly through clonal contraction.

Prior to sequencing, the ViraFEST assay stimulated PBMC with viral peptide pools, which expanded the antigen-specific CD4+ T cells. It was after nine to ten days of culture that CD4+ T cells were isolated. It was two doses of either the BNT162b2 or mRNA-1273 vaccine that participants received. About 2.2 million PBMC per well were cultured with around 9.1 IU/ml IL-2 and roughly 10 ug/ml peptides. Half-medium changes using IL-2 medium occurred on days 3 and 7. This receptor was taken from a human donor who received a COVID-19 vaccine. The chain joins TRBV20-1 to TRBJ2-7, with D hard to call. The sample consisted of CD4+ T cells from PBMCs cultured with SARS-CoV-2 spike peptides, taken after COVID-19 vaccination. The CDR3 nucleotides are TGCAGTGCTAGTTCAGGTTACGAGCAGTACTTC. Residues: CSASSGYEQYF.